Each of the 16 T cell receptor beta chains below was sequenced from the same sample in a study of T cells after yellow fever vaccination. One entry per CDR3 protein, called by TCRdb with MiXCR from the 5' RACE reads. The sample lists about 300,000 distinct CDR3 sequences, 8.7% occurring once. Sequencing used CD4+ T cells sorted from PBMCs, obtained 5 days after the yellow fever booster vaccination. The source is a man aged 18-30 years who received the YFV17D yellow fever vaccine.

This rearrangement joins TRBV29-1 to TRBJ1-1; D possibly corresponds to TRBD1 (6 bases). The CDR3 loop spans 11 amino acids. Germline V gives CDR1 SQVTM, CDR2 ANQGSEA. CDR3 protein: CGGGARTEAFF. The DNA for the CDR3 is TGCGGCGGGGGGGCGCGGACTGAAGCTTTCTTT.

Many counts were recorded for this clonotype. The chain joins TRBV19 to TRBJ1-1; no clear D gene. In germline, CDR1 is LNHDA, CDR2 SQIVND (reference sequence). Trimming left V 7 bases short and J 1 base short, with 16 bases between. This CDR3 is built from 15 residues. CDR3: CASIPGLGRNTEAFF. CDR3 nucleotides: TGTGCCAGTATCCCCGGGTTGGGGAGGAACACTGAAGCTTTCTTT.

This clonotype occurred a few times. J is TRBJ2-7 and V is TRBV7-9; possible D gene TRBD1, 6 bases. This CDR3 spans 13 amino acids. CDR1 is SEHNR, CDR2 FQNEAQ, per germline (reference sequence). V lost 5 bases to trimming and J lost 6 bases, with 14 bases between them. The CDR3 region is CASSPQAGAEQYV. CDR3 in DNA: TGTGCCAGCAGCCCACAAGCAGGGGCCGAGCAGTACGTC.

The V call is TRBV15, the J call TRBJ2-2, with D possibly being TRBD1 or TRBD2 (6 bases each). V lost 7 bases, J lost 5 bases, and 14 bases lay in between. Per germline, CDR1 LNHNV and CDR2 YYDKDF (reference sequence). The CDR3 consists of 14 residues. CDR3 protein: CATTRGLATGELFF. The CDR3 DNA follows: TGTGCCACCACCCGGGGGCTAGCTACCGGGGAGCTGTTTTTT.

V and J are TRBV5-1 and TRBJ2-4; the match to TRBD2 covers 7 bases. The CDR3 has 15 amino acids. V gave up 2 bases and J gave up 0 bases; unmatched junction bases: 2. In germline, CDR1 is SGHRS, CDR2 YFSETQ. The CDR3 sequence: CASSLAGLAKNIQYF. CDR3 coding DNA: TGCGCCAGCAGCTTAGCGGGGTTAGCCAAAAACATTCAGTACTTC. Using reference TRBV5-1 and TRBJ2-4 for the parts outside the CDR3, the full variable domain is KAGVTQTPRYLIKTRGQQVTLSCSPISGHRSVSWYQQTPGQGLQFLFEYFSETQRNKGNFPGRFSGRQFSNSRSEMNVSTLELGDSALYLCASSLAGLAKNIQYFGAGTRLSVL.

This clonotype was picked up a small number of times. CDR3 region: CASNRDRTYEQYF. In DNA, the CDR3 is TGTGCCAGCAACCGAGACAGAACCTACGAGCAGTACTTC. The chain carries TRBV6-1 and TRBJ2-7, with a tentative D call TRBD1 (5 bases). V shed 7 bases and J shed 2 bases, with 12 bases lying between them. CDR1 and CDR2 from the germline V gene are MNHNS and SASEGT. This CDR3 region has 13 residues.

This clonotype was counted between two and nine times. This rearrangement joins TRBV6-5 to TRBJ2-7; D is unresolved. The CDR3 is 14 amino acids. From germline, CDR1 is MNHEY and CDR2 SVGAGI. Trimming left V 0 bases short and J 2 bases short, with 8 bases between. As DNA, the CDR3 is TGTGCCAGCAGTTACTCCCGCCGCGCCTACGAGCAGTACTTC. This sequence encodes CASSYSRRAYEQYF.

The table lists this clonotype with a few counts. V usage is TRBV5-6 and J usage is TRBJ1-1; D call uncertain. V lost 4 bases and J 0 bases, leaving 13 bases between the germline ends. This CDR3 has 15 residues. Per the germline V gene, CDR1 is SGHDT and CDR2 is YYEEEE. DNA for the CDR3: TGTGCCAGCAGCACGCTTCGGACTTTGAACACTGAAGCTTTCTTT. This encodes CASSTLRTLNTEAFF.

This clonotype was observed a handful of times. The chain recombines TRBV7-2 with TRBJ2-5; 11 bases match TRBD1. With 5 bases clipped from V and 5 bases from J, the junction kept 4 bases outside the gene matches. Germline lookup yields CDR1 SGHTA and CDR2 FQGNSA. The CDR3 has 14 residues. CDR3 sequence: CASSRTGGDETQYF. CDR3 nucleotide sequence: TGTGCCAGCAGCCGGACAGGGGGCGACGAGACCCAGTACTTC.

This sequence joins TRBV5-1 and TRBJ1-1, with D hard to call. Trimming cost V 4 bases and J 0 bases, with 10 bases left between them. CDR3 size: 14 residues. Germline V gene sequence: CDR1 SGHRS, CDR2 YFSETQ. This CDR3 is CASSTRAMNTEAFF. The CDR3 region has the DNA TGCGCCAGCAGCACCCGGGCCATGAACACTGAAGCTTTCTTT.

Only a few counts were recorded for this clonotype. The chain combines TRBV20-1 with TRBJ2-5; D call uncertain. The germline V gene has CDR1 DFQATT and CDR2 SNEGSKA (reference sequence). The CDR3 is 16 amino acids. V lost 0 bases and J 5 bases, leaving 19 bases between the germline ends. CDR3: CSAREPARPRRETQYF. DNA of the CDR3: TGCAGTGCTAGAGAACCCGCTCGACCTCGAAGGGAGACCCAGTACTTC.

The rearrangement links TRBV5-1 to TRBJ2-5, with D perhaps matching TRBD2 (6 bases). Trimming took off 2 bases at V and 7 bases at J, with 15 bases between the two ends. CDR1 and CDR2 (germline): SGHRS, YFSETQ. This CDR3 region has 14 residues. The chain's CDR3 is CASSLPSVGVTQYF. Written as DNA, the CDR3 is TGCGCCAGCAGCTTACCTAGCGTAGGCGTGACCCAGTACTTC.

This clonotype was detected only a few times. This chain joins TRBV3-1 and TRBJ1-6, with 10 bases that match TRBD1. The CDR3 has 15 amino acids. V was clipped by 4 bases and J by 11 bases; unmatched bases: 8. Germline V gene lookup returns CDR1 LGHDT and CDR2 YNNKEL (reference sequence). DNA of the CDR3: TGTGCCAGCAGCCCGACAACCGGGACAGGGGCACCCCTCCACTTT. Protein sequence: CASSPTTGTGAPLHF.

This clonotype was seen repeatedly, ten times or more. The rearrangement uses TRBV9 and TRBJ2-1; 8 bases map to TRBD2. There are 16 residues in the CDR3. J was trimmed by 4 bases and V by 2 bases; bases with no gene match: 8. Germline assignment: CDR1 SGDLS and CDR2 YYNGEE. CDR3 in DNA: TGTGCCAGCAGCGTGGCCGGACTAGCCTTATACAATGAGCAGTTCTTC. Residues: CASSVAGLALYNEQFF. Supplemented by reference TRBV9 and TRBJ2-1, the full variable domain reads DSGVTQTPKHLITATGQRVTLRCSPRSGDLSVYWYQQSLDQGLQFLIQYYNGEERAKGNILERFSAQQFPDLHSELNLSSLELGDSALYFCASSVAGLALYNEQFFGPGTRLTVL.

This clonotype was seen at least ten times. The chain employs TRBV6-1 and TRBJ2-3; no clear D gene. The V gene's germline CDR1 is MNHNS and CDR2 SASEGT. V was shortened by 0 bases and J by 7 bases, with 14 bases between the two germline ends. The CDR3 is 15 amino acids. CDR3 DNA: TGTGCCAGCAGTGAAGCAAGCAGTCGGTTATATACGCAGTATTTT. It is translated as CASSEASSRLYTQYF.

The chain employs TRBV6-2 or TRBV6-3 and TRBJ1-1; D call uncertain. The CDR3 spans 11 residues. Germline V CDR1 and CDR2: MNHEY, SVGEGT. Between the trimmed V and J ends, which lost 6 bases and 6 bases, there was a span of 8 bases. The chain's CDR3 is CASSQSAEAFF. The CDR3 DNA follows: TGTGCCAGCAGCCAATCCGCTGAAGCTTTCTTT.